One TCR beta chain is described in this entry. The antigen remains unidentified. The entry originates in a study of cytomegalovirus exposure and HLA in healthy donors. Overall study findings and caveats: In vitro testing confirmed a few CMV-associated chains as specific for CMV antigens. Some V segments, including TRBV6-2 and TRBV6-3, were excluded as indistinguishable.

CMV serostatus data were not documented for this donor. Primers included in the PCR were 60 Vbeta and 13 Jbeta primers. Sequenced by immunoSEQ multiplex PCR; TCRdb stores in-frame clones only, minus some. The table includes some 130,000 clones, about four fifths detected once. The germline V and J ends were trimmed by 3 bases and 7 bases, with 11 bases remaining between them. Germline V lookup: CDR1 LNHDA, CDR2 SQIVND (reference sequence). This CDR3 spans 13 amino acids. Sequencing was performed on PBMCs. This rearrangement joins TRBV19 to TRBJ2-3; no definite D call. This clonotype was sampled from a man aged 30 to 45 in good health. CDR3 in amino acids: CASSIGARYTQYF. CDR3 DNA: TGTGCCAGTAGTATCGGAGCTAGGTATACGCAGTATTTT.